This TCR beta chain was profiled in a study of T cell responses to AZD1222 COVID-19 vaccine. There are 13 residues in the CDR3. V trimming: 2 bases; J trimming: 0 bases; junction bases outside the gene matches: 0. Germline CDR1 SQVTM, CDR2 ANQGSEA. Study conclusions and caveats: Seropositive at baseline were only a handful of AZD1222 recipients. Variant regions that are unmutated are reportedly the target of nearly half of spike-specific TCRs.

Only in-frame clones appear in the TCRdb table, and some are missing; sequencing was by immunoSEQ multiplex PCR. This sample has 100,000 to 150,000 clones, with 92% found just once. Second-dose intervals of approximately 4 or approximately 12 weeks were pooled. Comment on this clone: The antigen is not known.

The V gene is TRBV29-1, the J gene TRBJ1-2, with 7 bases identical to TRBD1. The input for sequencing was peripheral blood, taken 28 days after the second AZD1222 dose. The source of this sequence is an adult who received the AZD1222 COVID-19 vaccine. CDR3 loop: CSVETGANYGYTF. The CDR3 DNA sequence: TGCAGCGTTGAAACAGGGGCTAACTATGGCTACACCTTC.